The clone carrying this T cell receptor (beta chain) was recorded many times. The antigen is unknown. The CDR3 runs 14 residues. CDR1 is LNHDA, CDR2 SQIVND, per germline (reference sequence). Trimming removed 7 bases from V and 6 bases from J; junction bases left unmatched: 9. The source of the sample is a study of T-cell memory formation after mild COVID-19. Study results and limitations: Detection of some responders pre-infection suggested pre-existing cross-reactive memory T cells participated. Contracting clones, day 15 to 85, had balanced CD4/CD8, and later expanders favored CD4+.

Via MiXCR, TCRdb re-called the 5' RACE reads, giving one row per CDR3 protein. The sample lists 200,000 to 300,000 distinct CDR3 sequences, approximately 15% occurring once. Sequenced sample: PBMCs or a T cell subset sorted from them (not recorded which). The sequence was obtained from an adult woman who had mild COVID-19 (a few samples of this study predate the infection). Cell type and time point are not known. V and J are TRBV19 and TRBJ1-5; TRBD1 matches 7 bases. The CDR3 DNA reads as TGTGCCAGTACCCTCGCCAGGGGGGGTCAGCCCCAGCATTTT. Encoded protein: CASTLARGGQPQHF.